The 15 T cell receptor beta chains listed next were all sequenced from one sample in a study of cytomegalovirus exposure and HLA in healthy donors. Vbeta (60) and Jbeta (13) primers were used in the PCR. TCRdb keeps only in-frame clones here, not all; method: immunoSEQ multiplex PCR. The sample lists fewer than 150,000 clones; about 80% were seen once. What was sequenced was PBMCs. The receptors come from a female donor in good health and CMV-seropositive.

The rearrangement links TRBV7-3 to TRBJ2-3, with TRBD2 matching over 12 bases. Germline CDR1 reads SGHTA; CDR2 reads FQGTGA. The CDR3 loop spans 14 amino acids. Germline trimming cut 5 bases from V and 5 bases from J; bases unmatched to any gene: 2. This CDR3 is CASSTSGGRDTQYF. Written as DNA, the CDR3 is TGTGCCAGCAGCACTAGCGGGGGGCGAGATACGCAGTATTTT.

The chain employs TRBV20-1 and TRBJ2-1; tentatively, D is TRBD2 (5 bases). Trimming pared 5 bases from V and 10 bases from J, leaving 12 bases between. The CDR3 runs 11 residues. Germline assignment: CDR1 DFQATT and CDR2 SNEGSKA (reference sequence). The CDR3 nucleotides are TGCAGTGCTCGCAGCGGTGGCGAGCAGTTCTTC. Protein: CSARSGGEQFF.

This clone came up a few times. The chain combines TRBV30 with TRBJ2-5, with TRBD2 matching 8 bases. Unmatched junction bases numbered 8, after V lost 3 bases and J lost 5 bases. Germline loops: CDR1 GTSNPN, CDR2 SVGIG (reference sequence). The CDR3 runs 14 residues. The CDR3 spells CAWSSLAEGETQYF. Written as DNA, the CDR3 is TGTGCCTGGAGCTCACTAGCGGAGGGGGAGACCCAGTACTTC.

CDR3 sequence (DNA): TGTGCCAGCAGTCGGACGGGACAGTTCTCCTACGAGCAGTACTTC. Amino acids: CASSRTGQFSYEQYF. The genes are TRBV6-5 and TRBJ2-7; 7 bases align to TRBD1. The junction had 7 bases not matched to a gene; V was cut back by 5 bases and J by 0 bases. This CDR3 is built from 15 residues. Germline CDR1 MNHEY, CDR2 SVGAGI.

The rearrangement uses TRBV10-3 and TRBJ1-2; D possibly corresponds to TRBD1 (5 bases). V lost 4 bases and J lost 7, with 19 bases in between. CDR3 length: 15 amino acids. Germline V lookup: CDR1 ENHRY, CDR2 SYGVKD. The CDR3: CAISGSTDTISGYTF. CDR3 bases: TGTGCCATCAGTGGGTCAACGGACACCATTAGTGGCTACACCTTC.

V usage is TRBV15 and J usage is TRBJ1-6; TRBD1 matches 7 bases. The CDR3 is made up of 15 amino acids. J gave up 10 bases and V 1 base, and 7 bases lay outside the gene matches. Germline CDR1 reads LNHNV; CDR2 reads YYDKDF (reference sequence). CDR3 DNA sequence: TGTGCCACCAGCAGAGTTCGCCAGGGGGGCTCACCCCTCCACTTT. Translating it yields CATSRVRQGGSPLHF.

This sequence joins TRBV4-1 and TRBJ2-7, with TRBD1 as a possible D gene (6 bases). Trimming removed 6 bases from V and 2 bases from J, with 14 bases in between. This CDR3 has 14 residues. Germline-derived CDR1 and CDR2 are MGHRA and YSYEKL. The CDR3 nucleotides read TGCGCCAGCAGTGGACCTGGGACAACCTACGAGCAGTACTTC. Its translation: CASSGPGTTYEQYF.

The chain carries TRBV28 and TRBJ1-5, with D perhaps TRBD1 (5 bases). With 2 bases removed from V and 7 bases from J, the gap between germline ends came to 12 bases. The CDR3 has 14 amino acids. Germline V CDR1 and CDR2: MDHEN, SYDVKM. The DNA of the CDR3 is TGTGCCAGCAGTTTAGTGGCGGGGGGGCAGCCCCAGCATTTT. This translates into CASSLVAGGQPQHF.

The V call is TRBV4-1, the J call TRBJ1-6, with unresolved D. Germline V lookup: CDR1 MGHRA, CDR2 YSYEKL. V was clipped by 0 bases and J by 10 bases, with 16 bases between them. The CDR3 loop spans 16 amino acids. The CDR3 nucleotides read TGCGCCAGCAGCCAAGATAGGGAGGGCAAGAGATCACCCCTCCACTTT. Its translation is CASSQDREGKRSPLHF.

The genes are TRBV9 and TRBJ2-5, with 11 bases aligning to TRBD2. V lost 0 bases and J lost 2; bases outside the gene matches: 3. CDR1 SGDLS and CDR2 YYNGEE come from the germline V gene. The CDR3 covers 16 residues. The CDR3 DNA sequence: TGTGCCAGCAGCGTAGCTACTAGCGGGGGACAAGAGACCCAGTACTTC. Translating gives CASSVATSGGQETQYF. Full variable domain (missing parts from reference TRBV9 and TRBJ2-5): DSGVTQTPKHLITATGQRVTLRCSPRSGDLSVYWYQQSLDQGLQFLIQYYNGEERAKGNILERFSAQQFPDLHSELNLSSLELGDSALYFCASSVATSGGQETQYFGPGTRLLVL.

The chain carries TRBV27 and TRBJ2-6; tentative D call: TRBD1 (5 bases). Germline values: CDR1 MNHEY, CDR2 SMNVEV (reference sequence). Deletions cut 11 bases from V and 0 bases from J, with 17 bases between. The CDR3 has 16 residues. CDR3 sequence reads: CAVSRGLSSGANVLTF. Here the CDR3 DNA reads TGTGCCGTTAGTAGGGGCCTCAGCTCTGGGGCCAACGTCCTGACTTTC.

The gene calls are TRBV29-1 and TRBJ2-1, with TRBD2 matching 11 bases. Germline CDR1 SQVTM, CDR2 ANQGSEA. CDR3 length: 17 residues. The V gene end was trimmed by 3 bases and the J gene end by 1 base; junction bases not matched to a gene: 8. The CDR3 nucleotides are TGCAGCGTTGAGGGGGCTAGCGGGGGGTATTCCTACAATGAGCAGTTCTTC. Its translation is CSVEGASGGYSYNEQFF.

DNA of the CDR3: TGTGCCATCAGTGGGGACTCTGATTCACCCCTCCACTTT. This gives the protein CAISGDSDSPLHF. This chain links TRBV10-3 with TRBJ1-6, with D perhaps matching TRBD1 (5 bases). CDR3 length: 13 amino acids. Trimming removed 4 bases at V and 8 bases at J, with 9 bases between. The V gene's germline CDR1 is ENHRY and CDR2 SYGVKD.

This chain uses TRBV11-2 with TRBJ1-5, with D tentatively TRBD1 (6 bases). The CDR3 sequence is 15 residues long. In germline, CDR1 is SGHAT, CDR2 FQNNGV. The ends were cut back, 1 base at V and 4 bases at J, with 11 bases in the middle. In DNA, the CDR3 is TGTGCCAGCAGCTTAGGCTACAGGGCGAATCAGCCCCAGCATTTT. This encodes CASSLGYRANQPQHF.

The rearrangement joins TRBV19 to TRBJ1-3, with D unresolved. The CDR3 totals 12 residues. V lost 4 bases and J 3 bases, leaving 4 bases between the germline ends. Germline V gives CDR1 LNHDA, CDR2 SQIVND (reference sequence). The CDR3 here is CASSTVGNTIYF. The CDR3 DNA sequence: TGTGCCAGTAGTACTGTTGGAAACACCATATATTTT.